This TCR beta chain was sequenced during a study of identical twins. TCRdb independently ran MiXCR on the 5' RACE reads; one entry per CDR3 protein. The sample holds just under 550,000 distinct CDR3 sequences, roughly 15% seen once. V lost 6 bases to trimming and J lost 6 bases; unmatched junction nucleotides: 7. The CDR3 loop spans 15 amino acids. General observations from the study: There is a chance that invariant MAIT and iNKT cells partially muddied zero-insertion analyses. Model-predicted out-of-frame TCR alpha sharing fell below observed values in monozygotic twins. Insertions were reduced in abundant cord blood beta clonotypes but not in memory repertoires.

A word on this clonotype: The target antigen is unknown.

The sample was also linked to a second study, of yellow fever vaccine responses in identical twins. From that paper: Reportedly, twins showed a vaccine T cell response that looked partly convergent and partly personalized.

The sample was CD4+ T cells sorted from blood. The rearrangement links TRBV12-3 or TRBV12-4 to TRBJ2-1, with TRBD1 matching 11 bases. The sequence derives from a woman between 18 and 29 years old in good health. The CDR3 nucleotides read TGTGCCAGCAGCAACCGGGACAGGGGGACCAATGAGCAGTTCTTC. The encoded protein is CASSNRDRGTNEQFF.